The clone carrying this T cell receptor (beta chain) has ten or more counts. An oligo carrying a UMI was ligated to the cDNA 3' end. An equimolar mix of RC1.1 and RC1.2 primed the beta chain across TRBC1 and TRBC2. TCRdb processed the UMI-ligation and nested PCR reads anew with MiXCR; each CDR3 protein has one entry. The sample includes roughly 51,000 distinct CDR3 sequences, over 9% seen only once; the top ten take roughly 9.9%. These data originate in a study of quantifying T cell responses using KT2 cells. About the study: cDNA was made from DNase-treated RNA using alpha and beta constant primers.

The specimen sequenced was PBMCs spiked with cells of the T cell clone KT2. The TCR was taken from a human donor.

Here the CDR3 reads CSVSDTGAAVLGYTF. The CDR3 DNA reads as TGCAGCGTCTCGGATACAGGGGCCGCCGTTTTAGGCTACACCTTC. V is TRBV20-1 and J is TRBJ1-2, with TRBD1 matching over 7 bases. Germline assignment: CDR1 DFQATT and CDR2 SNEGSKA (reference sequence). The CDR3 has 15 residues.